A single count supports the clone carrying this T cell receptor beta chain. Its antigen is not known. This specimen comes from a study of post-analysis software for immune sequencing data. Germline V CDR1 and CDR2: PRHDT, FYEKMQ (reference sequence). V was clipped by 5 bases and J by 2 bases; unmatched bases: 7. The CDR3 consists of 16 residues. Study results and caveats: TRBV5-6, TRBV5-1 and TRBV20-1 were among five TRBV segments more frequent in patients than controls. By F measure, samples from a shared preparation batch strongly co-clustered. Multiple sclerosis patients had significantly lower normalized Chao1 diversity than controls.

cDNA libraries for TCR beta contained unique molecular identifiers. Input amounts of 1 to 10 million T cells were used. These gave 500,000 or so cDNA molecules, so each molecule approximated one T cell. TCRdb itself ran the PCR reads through MiXCR, one entry per CDR3 protein. In the table there are around 440,000 distinct CDR3 sequences, around 40% of which are singletons. This sequence was found in a girl aged 5-17 years with multiple sclerosis. Specimen: blood. This chain joins TRBV13 and TRBJ2-7; 12 bases fit TRBD1. The CDR3 region is CASSQPGQGAPYEQYF. In nucleotides, the CDR3 is TGTGCCAGCAGCCAGCCGGGACAGGGGGCTCCCTACGAGCAGTACTTC.